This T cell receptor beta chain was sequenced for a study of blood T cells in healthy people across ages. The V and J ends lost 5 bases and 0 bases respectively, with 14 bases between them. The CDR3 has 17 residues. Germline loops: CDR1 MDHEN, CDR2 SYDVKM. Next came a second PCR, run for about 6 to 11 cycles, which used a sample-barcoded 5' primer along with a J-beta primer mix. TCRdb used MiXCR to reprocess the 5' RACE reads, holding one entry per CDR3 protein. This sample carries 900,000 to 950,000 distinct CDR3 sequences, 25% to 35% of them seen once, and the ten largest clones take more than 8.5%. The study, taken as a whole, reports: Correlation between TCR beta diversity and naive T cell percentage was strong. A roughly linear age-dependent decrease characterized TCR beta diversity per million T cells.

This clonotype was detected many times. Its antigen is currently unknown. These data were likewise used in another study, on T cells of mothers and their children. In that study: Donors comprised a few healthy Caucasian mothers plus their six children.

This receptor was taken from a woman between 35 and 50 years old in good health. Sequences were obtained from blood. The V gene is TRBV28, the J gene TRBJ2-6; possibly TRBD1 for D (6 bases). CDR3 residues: CASSDTGHLSGANVLTF. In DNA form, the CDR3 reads TGTGCCAGCAGTGATACGGGACACCTCTCTGGGGCCAACGTCCTGACTTTC.